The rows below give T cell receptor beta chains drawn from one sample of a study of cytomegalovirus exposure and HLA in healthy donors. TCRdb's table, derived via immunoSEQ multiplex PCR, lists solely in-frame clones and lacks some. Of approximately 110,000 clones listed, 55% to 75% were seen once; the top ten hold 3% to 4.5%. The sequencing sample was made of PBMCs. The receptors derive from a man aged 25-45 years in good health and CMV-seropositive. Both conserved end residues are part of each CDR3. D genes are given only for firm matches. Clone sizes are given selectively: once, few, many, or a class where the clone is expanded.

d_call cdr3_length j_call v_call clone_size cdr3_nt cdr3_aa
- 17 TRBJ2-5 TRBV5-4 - TGTGCCAGCAGCCCGGGGGTGGTGCGGGCAGTTCAAGAGACCCAGTACTTC CASSPGVVRAVQETQYF
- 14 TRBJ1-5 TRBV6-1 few TGTGCCAGCCTAAGGGAGGTAGGAAATCAGCCCCAGCATTTT CASLREVGNQPQHF
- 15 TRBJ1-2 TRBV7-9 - TGTGCCAGCAGCTTAGCGGCCGGATTCGGGGATGGCTACACCTTC CASSLAAGFGDGYTF
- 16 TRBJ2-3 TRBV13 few TGTGCCAGCAGCTTACTCTCCCGTGCACACACAGATACGCAGTATTTT CASSLLSRAHTDTQYF
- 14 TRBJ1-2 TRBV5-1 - TGCGCCAGCAGCTCACTTGGAGCTAACTATGGCTACACCTTC CASSSLGANYGYTF
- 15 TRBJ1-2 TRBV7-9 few TGTGCCAGCAGCTTTCAGCCCGGGGGGTTTGAAGGCTACACCTTC CASSFQPGGFEGYTF
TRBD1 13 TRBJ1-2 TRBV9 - TGTGCCAGCAGCGAAGGGACAGGGCCTGGCTACACCTTC CASSEGTGPGYTF
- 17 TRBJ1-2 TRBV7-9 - TGTGCCAGCAGCTTAAGGTTTCTTTCGGGTGGCAAGAATGGCTACACCTTC CASSLRFLSGGKNGYTF
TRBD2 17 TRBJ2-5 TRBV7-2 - TGTGCCAGCAGCCCAATGGGACTAGCGGGGGCGAGGGAGACCCAGTACTTC CASSPMGLAGARETQYF
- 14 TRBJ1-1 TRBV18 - TGTGCCAGCTCACCACGGATCGGGGTCACTGAAGCTTTCTTT CASSPRIGVTEAFF
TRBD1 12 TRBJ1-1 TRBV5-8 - TGTGCCAGCAGCCCGGGACAGGGAATACCTTTCTTT CASSPGQGIPFF
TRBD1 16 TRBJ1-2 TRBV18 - TGTGCCAGCTCACCACTTGGACAGGGAGACGCAAATGGCTACACCTTC CASSPLGQGDANGYTF
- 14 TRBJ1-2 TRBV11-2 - TGTGCCAGCAGCCTGGGGGCAGGGATCTATGGCTACACCTTC CASSLGAGIYGYTF
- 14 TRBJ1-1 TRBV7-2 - TGTGCCAGCAGCTTATTTCTGACAGACACTGAAGCTTTCTTT CASSLFLTDTEAFF
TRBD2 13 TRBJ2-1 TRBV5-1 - TGCGCCAGCAGACTAGCGGAGTACAATGAGCAGTTCTTC CASRLAEYNEQFF
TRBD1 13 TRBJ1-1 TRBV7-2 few TGTGCCAGCAGCCGAGGGGGCGACACTGAAGCTTTCTTT CASSRGGDTEAFF
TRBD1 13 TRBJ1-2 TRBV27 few TGTGCCAGCAGTTTACAGGGGGCATTAGGCTACACCTTC CASSLQGALGYTF
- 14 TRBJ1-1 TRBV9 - TGTGCCAGCAGCGTAGGGGCCGCGACCCCTGAAGCTTTCTTT CASSVGAATPEAFF
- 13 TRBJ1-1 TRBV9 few TGTGCCAGCAGCCACCGGGTGGACACTGAAGCTTTCTTT CASSHRVDTEAFF
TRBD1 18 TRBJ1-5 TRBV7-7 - TGTGCTAGCAGCTTAGCCCCTCCGGGACAGCATAGCAATCAGCCCCAGCATTTT CASSLAPPGQHSNQPQHF
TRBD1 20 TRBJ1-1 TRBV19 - TGTGCCAGTAGTCGTGGTCGGCTCGGGGACAGGGGGCGGTTTGACACTGAAGCTTTCTTT CASSRGRLGDRGRFDTEAFF
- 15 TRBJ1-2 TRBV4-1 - TGCGCCAGCAGCTCACCGAGGACGGGAAACTATGGCTACACCTTC CASSSPRTGNYGYTF
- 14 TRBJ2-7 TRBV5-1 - TGCGCCAGCAGCACAGGATGGATCCAGGGGGAGCAGTACTTC CASSTGWIQGEQYF
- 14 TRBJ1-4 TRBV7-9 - TGTGCCAGCAGCCCAGGGGCAACTAATGAAAAACTGTTTTTT CASSPGATNEKLFF
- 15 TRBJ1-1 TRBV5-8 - TGTGCCAGCAGCTTGAGACTCGTCAAGAACACTGAAGCTTTCTTT CASSLRLVKNTEAFF
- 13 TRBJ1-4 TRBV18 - TGTGCCAGCTCACCCCTCGCGGGGGAAAAACTGTTTTTT CASSPLAGEKLFF
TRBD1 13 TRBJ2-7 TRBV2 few TGTGCCAGCAGGGGGACAGGATCCTACGAGCAGTACTTC CASRGTGSYEQYF
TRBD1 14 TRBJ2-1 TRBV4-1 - TGCGCCAGCAGCCAAGTTGACAGGGTGAATGAGCAGTTCTTC CASSQVDRVNEQFF
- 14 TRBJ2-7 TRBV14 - TGTGCCAGCAGCCTACAGGGCTTCGCCTACGAGCAGTACTTC CASSLQGFAYEQYF
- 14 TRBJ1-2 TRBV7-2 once TGTGCCAGCAGCTTGGTGCAGGGGAACTATGGCTACACCTTC CASSLVQGNYGYTF
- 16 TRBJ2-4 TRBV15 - TGTGCCACCAGCAGAGATAAGGCGGAAGCCAAAAACATTCAGTACTTC CATSRDKAEAKNIQYF
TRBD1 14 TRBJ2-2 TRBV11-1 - TGTGCCAGCAGCCTGGACAGGGCGGACGGGGAGCTGTTTTTT CASSLDRADGELFF
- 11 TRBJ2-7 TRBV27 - TGTGCCAGCAGTTCCACCTACGAGCAGTACTTC CASSSTYEQYF
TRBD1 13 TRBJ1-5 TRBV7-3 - TGTGCCAGCAGCTGGGGACAGGGACAGCCCCAGCATTTT CASSWGQGQPQHF
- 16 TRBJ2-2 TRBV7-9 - TGTGCCAGCAGCGGCGATTTTCAGGGTTTCACCGGGGAGCTGTTTTTT CASSGDFQGFTGELFF
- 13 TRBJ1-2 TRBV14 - TGTGCCAGCAGCCAAGACAACAGTCCGTCCGGCACCTTC CASSQDNSPSGTF
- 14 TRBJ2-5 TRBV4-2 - TGTGCCAGCAGCCAAGATGAGGTTCGGGAGACCCAGTACTTC CASSQDEVRETQYF
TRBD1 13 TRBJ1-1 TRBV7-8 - TGTGCCAGCAGCCAGGGGGAACCGCCAGAAGCTTTCTTT CASSQGEPPEAFF
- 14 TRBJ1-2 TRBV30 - TGTGCCTGGAGTGTAACAGTCGGCCCCTATGGCTACACCTTC CAWSVTVGPYGYTF
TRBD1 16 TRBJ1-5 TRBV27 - TGTGCCAGCAGTTTATTATTCGACAGGGGGCATCAGCCCCAGCATTTT CASSLLFDRGHQPQHF
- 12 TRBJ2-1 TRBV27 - TGTGCCACTTCACGGGGGAGCGCTGAGCAGTTCTTC CATSRGSAEQFF
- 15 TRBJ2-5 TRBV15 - TGTGCCACCAGCAGAGAAAGCCTGGGGGGAGAGACCCAGTACTTC CATSRESLGGETQYF
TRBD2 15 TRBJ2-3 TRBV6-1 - TGTGCCAGCTCCCGAATAGCGGGGGCGGCGGATACGCAGTATTTT CASSRIAGAADTQYF
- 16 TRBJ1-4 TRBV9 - TGTGCCAGCAGCGTAGGTCGGGCAGGGCTTGGTGAAAAACTGTTTTTT CASSVGRAGLGEKLFF
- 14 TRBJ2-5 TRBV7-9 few TGTGCCAGCAGAGCCGGTCGCCTCGTCGAGACCCAGTACTTC CASRAGRLVETQYF
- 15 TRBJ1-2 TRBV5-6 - TGTGCCAGCAGCCCCATGACTCTTGGTTCCTATGGCTACACCTTC CASSPMTLGSYGYTF
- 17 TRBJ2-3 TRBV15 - TGTGCCACCAGCATAGCCACCCTAGGACAGCGCACAGATACGCAGTATTTT CATSIATLGQRTDTQYF
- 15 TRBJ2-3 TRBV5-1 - TGCGCCAGCAGCTTGGGCACAGGAGGCACAGATACGCAGTATTTT CASSLGTGGTDTQYF
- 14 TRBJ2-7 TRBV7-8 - TGTGCCAGCAGCTTAGTCGCAGGGGACTACGAGCAGTACTTC CASSLVAGDYEQYF
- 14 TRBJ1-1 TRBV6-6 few TGTGCCAGCAGTAGCCCTACAGGGAACACTGAAGCTTTCTTT CASSSPTGNTEAFF
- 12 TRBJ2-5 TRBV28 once TGTGCCAGCGGATCCGGGGGAGAGACCCAGTACTTC CASGSGGETQYF